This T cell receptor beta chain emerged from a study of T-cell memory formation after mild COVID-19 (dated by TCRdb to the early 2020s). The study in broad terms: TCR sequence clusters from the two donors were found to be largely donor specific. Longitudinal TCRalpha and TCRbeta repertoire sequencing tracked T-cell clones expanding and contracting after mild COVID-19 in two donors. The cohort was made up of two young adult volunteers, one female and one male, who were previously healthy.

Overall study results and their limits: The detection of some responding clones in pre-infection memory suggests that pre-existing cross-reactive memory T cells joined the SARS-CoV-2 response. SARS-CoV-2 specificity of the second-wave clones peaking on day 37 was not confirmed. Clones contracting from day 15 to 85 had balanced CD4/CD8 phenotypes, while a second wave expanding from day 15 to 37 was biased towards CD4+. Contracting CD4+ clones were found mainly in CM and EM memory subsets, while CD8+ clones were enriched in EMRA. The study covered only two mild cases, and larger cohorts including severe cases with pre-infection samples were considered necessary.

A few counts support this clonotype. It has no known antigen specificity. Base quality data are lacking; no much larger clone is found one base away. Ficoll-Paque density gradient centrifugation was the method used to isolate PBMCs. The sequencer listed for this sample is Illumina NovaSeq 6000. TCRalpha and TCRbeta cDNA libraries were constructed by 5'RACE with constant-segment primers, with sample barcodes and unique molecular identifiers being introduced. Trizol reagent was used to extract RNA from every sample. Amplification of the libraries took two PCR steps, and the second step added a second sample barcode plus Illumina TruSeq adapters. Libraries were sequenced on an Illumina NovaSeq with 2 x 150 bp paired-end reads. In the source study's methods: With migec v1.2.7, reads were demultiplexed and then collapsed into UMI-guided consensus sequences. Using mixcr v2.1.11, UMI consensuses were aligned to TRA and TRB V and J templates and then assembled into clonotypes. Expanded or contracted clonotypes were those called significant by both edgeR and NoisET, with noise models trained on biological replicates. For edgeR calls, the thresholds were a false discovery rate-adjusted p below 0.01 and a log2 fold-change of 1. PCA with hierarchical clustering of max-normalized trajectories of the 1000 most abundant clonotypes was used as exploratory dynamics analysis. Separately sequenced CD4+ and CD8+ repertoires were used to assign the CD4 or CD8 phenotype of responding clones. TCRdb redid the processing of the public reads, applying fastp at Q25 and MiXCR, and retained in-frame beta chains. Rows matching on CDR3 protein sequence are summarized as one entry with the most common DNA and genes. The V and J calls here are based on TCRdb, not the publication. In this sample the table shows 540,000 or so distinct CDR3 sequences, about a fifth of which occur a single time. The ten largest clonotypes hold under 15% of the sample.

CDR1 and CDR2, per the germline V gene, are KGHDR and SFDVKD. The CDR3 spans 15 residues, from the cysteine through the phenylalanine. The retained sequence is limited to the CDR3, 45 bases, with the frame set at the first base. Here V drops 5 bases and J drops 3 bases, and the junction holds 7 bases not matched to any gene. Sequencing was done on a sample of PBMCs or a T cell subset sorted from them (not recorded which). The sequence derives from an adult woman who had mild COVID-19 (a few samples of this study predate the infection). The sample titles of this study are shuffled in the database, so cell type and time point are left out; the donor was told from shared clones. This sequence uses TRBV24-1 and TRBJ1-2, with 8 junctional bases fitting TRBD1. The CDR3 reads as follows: CATSASSTGDYGYTF. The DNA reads TGTGCCACCAGTGCGTCCTCGACAGGGGACTATGGCTACACCTTC.